This T cell receptor beta chain was recorded in a study of control samples from healthy donors and cancer patients. The data were produced by immunoSEQ multiplex PCR, yet TCRdb's version contains in-frame clones alone and is incomplete. The top ten hold 5% to 8% of the sample, which has roughly 370,000 clones, over 75% seen once. Sequencing was done on a sample of PBMCs. This sequence originates from a man aged 40-50 years with head and neck cancer.

The CDR3, as DNA: TGTGCCAGCAGTTACCGACAGGCCGAAGAGCAGTACTTC. Translating it yields CASSYRQAEEQYF. V usage is TRBV28 and J usage is TRBJ2-7, with a tentative D call TRBD1 (6 bases). The CDR3 has 13 residues. Trimming took 4 bases from V and 7 from J, leaving 14 bases between them. Germline V lookup: CDR1 MDHEN, CDR2 SYDVKM.